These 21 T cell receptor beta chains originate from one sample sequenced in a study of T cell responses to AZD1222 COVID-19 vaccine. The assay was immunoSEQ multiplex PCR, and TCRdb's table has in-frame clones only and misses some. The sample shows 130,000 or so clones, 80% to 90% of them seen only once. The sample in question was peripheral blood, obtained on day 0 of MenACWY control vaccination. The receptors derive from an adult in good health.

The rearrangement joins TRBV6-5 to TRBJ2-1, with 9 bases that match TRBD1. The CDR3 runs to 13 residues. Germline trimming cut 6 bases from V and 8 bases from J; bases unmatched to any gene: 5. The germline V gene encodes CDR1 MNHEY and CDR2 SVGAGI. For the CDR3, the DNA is TGTGCCAGCAGGGCTCACAGGGGGCATGAGCAGTTCTTC. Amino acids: CASRAHRGHEQFF.

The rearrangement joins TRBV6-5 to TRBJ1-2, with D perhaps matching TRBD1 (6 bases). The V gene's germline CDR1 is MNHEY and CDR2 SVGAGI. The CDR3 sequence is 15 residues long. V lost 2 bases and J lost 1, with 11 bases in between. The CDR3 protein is CASSYRDKDNYGYTF. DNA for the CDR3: TGTGCCAGCAGTTACCGGGACAAAGATAACTATGGCTACACCTTC.

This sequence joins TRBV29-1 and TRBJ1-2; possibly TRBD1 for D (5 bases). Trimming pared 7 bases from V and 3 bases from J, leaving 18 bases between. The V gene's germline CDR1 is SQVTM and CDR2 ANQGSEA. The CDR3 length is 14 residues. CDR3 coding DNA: TGCAGCGCTGTTCTCCCCCAGGGTGACTATGGCTACACCTTC. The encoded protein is CSAVLPQGDYGYTF.

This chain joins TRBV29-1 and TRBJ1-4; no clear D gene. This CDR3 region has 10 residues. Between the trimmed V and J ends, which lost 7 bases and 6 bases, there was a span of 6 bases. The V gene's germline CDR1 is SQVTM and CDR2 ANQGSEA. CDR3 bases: TGCAGCGGTGGGGATGAAAAACTGTTTTTT. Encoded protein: CSGGDEKLFF.

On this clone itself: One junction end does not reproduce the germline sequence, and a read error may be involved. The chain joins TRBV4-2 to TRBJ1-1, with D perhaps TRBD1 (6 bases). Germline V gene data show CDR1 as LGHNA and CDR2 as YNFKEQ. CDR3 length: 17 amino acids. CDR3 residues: CASTQSKMGGVGTEAFF. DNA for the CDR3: TGTGCCAGCACCCAATCCAAGATGGGGGGCGTAGGCACTGAAGCTTTCTTT.

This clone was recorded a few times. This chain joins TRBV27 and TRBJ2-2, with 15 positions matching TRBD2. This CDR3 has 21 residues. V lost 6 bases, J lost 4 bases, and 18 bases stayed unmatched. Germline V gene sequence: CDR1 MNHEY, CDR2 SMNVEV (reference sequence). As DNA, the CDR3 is TGTGCCAGCAGCCACAACCTTATATGGACTAGCGGGAGGGCAGGCACCGGGGAGCTGTTTTTT. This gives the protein CASSHNLIWTSGRAGTGELFF.

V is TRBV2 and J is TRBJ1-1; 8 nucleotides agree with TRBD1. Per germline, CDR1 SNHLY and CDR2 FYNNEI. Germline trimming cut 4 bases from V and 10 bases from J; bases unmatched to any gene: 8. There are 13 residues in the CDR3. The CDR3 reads CASSGTGNVRAFF. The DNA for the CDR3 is TGTGCCAGCAGTGGGACAGGGAACGTGAGAGCTTTCTTT.

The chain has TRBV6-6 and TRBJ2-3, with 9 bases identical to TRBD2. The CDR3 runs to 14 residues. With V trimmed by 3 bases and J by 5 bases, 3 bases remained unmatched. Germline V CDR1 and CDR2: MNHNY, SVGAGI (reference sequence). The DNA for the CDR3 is TGTGCCAGCAGTTATGCGGGAGGGGTAGATACGCAGTATTTT. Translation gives CASSYAGGVDTQYF.

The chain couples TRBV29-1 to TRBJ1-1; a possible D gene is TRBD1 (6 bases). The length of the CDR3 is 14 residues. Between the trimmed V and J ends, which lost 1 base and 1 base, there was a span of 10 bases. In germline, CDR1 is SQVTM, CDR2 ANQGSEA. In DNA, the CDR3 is TGCAGCGTTGAAGTTCGGGGGCAGAACACTGAAGCTTTCTTT. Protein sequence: CSVEVRGQNTEAFF. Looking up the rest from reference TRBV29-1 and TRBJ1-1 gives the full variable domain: SAVISQKPSRDICQRGTSLTIQCQVDSQVTMMFWYRQQPGQSLTLIATANQGSEATYESGFVIDKFPISRPNLTFSTLTVSNMSPEDSSIYLCSVEVRGQNTEAFFGQGTRLTVV.

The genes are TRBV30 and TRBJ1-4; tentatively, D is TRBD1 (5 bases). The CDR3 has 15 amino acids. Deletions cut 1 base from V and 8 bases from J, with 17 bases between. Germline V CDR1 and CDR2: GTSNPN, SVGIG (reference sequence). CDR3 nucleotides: TGTGCCTGGAGTGAGATGGGACGAGGGATGGAAAAACTGTTTTTT. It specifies CAWSEMGRGMEKLFF.

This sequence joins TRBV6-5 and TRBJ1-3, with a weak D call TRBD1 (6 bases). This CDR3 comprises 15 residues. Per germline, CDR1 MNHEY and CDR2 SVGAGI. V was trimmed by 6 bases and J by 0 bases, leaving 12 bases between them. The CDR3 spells CASRSGQLSGNTIYF. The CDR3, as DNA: TGTGCCAGCAGGAGCGGACAGCTCTCTGGAAACACCATATATTTT.

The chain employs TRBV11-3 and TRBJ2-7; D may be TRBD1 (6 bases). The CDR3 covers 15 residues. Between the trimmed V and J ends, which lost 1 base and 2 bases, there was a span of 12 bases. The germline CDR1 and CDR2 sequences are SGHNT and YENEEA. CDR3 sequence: CASSLVSGATYEQYF. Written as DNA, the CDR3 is TGTGCCAGCAGCTTAGTTTCAGGGGCCACCTACGAGCAGTACTTC.

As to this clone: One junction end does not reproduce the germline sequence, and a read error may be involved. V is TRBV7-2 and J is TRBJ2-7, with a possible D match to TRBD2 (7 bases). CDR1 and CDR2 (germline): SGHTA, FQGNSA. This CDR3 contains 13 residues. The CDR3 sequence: CASGLGGLYEQYF. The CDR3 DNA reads TGTGCCAGCGGCTTGGGGGGGCTCTACGAGCAGTACTTC. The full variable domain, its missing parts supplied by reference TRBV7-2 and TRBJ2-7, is GAGVSQSPSNKVTEKGKDVELRCDPISGHTALYWYRQSLGQGLEFLIYFQGNSAPDKSGLPSDRFSAERTGGSVSTLTIQRTQQEDSAVYLCASGLGGLYEQYFGPGTRLTVT.

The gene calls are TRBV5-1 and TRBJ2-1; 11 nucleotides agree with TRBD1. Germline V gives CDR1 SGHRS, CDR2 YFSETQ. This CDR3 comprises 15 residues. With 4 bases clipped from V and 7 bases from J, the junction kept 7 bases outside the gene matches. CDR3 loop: CASSLPGQGDNEQFF. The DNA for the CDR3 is TGCGCCAGCAGCCTACCGGGACAGGGGGATAATGAGCAGTTCTTC.

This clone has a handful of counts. The CDR3 DNA reads TGCGCCAGCAGACTTGGTCAGGGGATAGCTTTCTTT. This sequence encodes CASRLGQGIAFF. This chain joins TRBV4-1 and TRBJ1-1, with a possible D match to TRBD1 (6 bases). This CDR3 contains 12 residues. Germline CDR1 and CDR2: MGHRA and YSYEKL. Trimming took 6 bases from V and 10 from J, leaving 15 bases between them.

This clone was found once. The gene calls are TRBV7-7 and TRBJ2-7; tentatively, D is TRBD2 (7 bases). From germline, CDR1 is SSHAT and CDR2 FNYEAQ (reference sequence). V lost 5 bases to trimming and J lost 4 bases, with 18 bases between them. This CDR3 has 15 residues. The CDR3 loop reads CASSPLVGGHYEQYF. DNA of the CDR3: TGTGCCAGCAGCCCTCTCGTGGGGGGGCATTACGAGCAGTACTTC.

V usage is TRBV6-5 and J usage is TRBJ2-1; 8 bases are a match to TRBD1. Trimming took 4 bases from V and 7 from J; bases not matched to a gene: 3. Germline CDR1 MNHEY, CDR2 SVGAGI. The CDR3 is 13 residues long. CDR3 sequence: CASSLDRVNEQFF. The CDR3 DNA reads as TGTGCCAGCAGTTTGGACAGGGTAAATGAGCAGTTCTTC.

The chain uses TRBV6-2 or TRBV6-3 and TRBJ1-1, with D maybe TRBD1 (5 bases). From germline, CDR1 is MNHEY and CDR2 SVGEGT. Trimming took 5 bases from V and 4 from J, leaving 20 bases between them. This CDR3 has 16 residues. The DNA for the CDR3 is TGTGCCAGCAGTGGATGGGGGGGACTAATTCCCACTGAAGCTTTCTTT. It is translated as CASSGWGGLIPTEAFF.

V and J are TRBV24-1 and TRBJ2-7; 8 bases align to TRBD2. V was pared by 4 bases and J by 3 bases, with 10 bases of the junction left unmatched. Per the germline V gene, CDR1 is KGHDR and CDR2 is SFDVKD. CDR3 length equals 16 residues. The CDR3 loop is CATSDLRLANYYEQYF. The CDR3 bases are TGTGCCACCAGTGACCTCCGACTAGCGAATTACTACGAGCAGTACTTC.

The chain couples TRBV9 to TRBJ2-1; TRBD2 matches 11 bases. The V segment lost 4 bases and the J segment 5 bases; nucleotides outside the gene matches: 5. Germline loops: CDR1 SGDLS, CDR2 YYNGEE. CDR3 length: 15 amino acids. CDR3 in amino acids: CASSLLAGVHNEQFF. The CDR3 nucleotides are TGTGCCAGCAGCCTACTAGCGGGAGTACACAATGAGCAGTTCTTC.

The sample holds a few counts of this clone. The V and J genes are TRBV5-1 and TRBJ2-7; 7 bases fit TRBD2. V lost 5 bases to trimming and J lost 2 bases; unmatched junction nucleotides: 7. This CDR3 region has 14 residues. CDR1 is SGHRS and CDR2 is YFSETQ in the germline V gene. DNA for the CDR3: TGCGCCAGCAGGTCGGCTAGCGGAGCCTACGAGCAGTACTTC. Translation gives CASRSASGAYEQYF.